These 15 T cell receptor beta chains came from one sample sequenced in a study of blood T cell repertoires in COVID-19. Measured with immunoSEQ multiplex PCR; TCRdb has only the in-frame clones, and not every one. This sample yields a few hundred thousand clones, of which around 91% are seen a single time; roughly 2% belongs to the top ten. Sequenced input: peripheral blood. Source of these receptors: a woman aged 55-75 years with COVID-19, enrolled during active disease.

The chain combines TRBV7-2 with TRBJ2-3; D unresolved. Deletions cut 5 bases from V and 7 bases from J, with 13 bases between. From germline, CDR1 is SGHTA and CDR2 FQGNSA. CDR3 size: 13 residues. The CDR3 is CASSPERLNTQYF. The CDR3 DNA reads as TGTGCCAGCAGCCCCGAACGACTCAATACGCAGTATTTT.

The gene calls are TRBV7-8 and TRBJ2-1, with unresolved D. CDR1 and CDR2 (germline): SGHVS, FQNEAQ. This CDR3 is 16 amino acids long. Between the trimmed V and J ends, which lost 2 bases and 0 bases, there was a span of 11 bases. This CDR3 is CASSLYRTSSYNEQFF. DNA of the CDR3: TGTGCCAGCAGCTTATACAGAACGAGCTCCTACAATGAGCAGTTCTTC. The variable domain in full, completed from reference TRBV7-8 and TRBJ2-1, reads GAGVSQSPRYKVAKRGQDVALRCDPISGHVSLFWYQQALGQGPEFLTYFQNEAQLDKSGLPSDRFFAERPEGSVSTLKIQRTQQEDSAVYLCASSLYRTSSYNEQFFGPGTRLTVL.

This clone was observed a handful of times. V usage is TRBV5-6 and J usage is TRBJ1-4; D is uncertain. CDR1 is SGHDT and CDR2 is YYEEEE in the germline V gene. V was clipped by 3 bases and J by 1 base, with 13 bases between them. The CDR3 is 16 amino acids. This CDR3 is CASSSRLVRTNEKLFF. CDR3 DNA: TGTGCCAGCAGCTCCCGCTTAGTGAGAACTAATGAAAAACTGTTTTTT.

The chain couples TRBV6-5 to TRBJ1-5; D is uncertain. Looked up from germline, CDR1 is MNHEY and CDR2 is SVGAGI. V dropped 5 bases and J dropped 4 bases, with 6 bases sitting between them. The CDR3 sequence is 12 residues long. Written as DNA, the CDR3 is TGTGCCAGCAGTAATATGAATCAGCCCCAGCATTTT. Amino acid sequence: CASSNMNQPQHF.

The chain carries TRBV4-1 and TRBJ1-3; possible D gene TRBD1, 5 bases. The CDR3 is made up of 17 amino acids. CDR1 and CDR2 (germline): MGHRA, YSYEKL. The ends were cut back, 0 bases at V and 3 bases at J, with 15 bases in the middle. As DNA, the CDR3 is TGCGCCAGCAGCCAAGACCCCACTCCCGGGGGTGGAAACACCATATATTTT. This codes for CASSQDPTPGGGNTIYF.

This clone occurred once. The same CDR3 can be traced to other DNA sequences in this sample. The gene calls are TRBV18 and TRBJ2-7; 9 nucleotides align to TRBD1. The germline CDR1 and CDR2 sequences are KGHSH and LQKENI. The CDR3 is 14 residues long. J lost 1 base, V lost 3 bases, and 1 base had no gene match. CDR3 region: CASSPGQGSYEQYF. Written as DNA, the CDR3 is TGTGCCAGCTCACCGGGACAGGGATCCTACGAGCAGTACTTC.

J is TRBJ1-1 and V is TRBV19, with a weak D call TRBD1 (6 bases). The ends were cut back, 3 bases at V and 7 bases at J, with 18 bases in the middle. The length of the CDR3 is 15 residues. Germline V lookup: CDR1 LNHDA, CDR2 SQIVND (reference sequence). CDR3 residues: CASSMFAGEFHEAFF. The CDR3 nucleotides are TGTGCCAGTAGTATGTTTGCAGGGGAGTTCCATGAAGCTTTCTTT.

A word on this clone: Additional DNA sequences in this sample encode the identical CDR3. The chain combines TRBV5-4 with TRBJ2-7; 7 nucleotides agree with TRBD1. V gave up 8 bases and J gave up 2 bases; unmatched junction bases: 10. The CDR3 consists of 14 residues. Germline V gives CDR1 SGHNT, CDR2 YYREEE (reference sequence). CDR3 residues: CASSVTGTAYEQYF. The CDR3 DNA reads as TGTGCCAGTAGCGTCACCGGGACAGCCTACGAGCAGTACTTC.

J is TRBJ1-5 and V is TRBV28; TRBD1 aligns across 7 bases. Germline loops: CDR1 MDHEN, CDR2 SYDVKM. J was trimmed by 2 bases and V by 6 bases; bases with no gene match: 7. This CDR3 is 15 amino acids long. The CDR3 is CASRIRQGGNQPQHF. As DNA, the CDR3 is TGTGCCAGCAGGATAAGACAGGGCGGCAATCAGCCCCAGCATTTT.

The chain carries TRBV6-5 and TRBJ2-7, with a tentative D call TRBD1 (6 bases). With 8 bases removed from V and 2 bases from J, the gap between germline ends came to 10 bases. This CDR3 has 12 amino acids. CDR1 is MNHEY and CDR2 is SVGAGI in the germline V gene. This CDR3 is CASSRGPYEQYF. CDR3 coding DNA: TGTGCCAGCTCCAGGGGTCCCTACGAGCAGTACTTC.

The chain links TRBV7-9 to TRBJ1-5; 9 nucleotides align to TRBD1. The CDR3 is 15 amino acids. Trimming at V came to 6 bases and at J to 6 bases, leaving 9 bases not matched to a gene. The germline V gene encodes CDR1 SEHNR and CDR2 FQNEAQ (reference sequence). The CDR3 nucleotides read TGTGCCAGCAGTCCTACAGGGGGCAATGGTCAGCCCCAGCATTTT. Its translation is CASSPTGGNGQPQHF.

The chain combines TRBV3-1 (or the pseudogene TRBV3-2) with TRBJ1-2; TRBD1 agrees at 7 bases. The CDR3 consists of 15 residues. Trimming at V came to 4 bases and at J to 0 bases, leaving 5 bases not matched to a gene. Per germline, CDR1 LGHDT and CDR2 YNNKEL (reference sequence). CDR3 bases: TGTGCCAGCAGCCTAACAGGGGCAGCTAACTATGGCTACACCTTC. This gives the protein CASSLTGAANYGYTF.

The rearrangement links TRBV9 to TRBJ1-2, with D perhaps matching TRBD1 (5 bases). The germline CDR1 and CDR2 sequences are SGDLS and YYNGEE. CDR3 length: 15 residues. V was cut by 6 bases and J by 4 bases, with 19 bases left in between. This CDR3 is CASTRDPLGGYGYTF. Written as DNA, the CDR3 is TGTGCCAGCACCCGGGACCCCTTGGGAGGCTATGGCTACACCTTC.

CDR3 coding DNA: TGTGCCAGCAGCTTAGCGTATCCCAGGGGGAACACTGAAGCTTTCTTT. Translating it yields CASSLAYPRGNTEAFF. The chain combines TRBV7-2 with TRBJ1-1; tentatively, D is TRBD1 (6 bases). Trimming shortened V by 0 bases and J by 1 base, and 12 bases separated the two germline ends. CDR1 and CDR2 from the germline V gene are SGHTA and FQGNSA. The CDR3 totals 16 residues.

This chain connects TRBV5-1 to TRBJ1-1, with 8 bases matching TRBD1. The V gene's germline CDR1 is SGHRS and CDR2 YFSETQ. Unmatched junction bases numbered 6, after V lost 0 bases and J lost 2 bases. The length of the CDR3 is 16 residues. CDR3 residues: CASSLDGQGGNTEAFF. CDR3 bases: TGCGCCAGCAGCTTGGACGGACAGGGAGGAAACACTGAAGCTTTCTTT.